The entry below describes one T cell receptor (beta chain). The donors, all of them Caucasian adults, lived in Nashville, Tennessee. Germline V CDR1 and CDR2: MNHEY, SVGAGI. Deletions cut 6 bases from V and 7 bases from J, with 10 bases between. CDR3 size: 11 residues. The source of the sample is a study of shared clonotypes between healthy human individuals. Study at large: Serving as donors were two women and three men, whose ages spanned 18 to 49.

Deep level was the assay's run setting. Produced via immunoSEQ multiplex PCR; TCRdb's table is partial and in-frame only. The table has roughly 500,000 clones, approximately 84% seen once; the top ten hold roughly 13%. The receptor was derived from a middle-aged woman in good health. Some clones in this sample may be carry-over from other donors' samples. The sequenced sample consisted of PBMCs. V usage is TRBV6-5 and J usage is TRBJ2-7; maybe TRBD1 (6 bases). DNA of the CDR3: TGTGCCAGCAGACAGGGTTGGGAGCAGTACTTC. This encodes CASRQGWEQYF.